The text below deals with one TCR beta chain. The antigen remains unidentified. The data were obtained in a study of T cell responses to AZD1222 COVID-19 vaccine. Overall study findings and caveats: At baseline, just 6 or 7 AZD1222 recipients tested seropositive. Nearly half of unique spike-specific TCRs reportedly avoided B.1.351 and B.1.1.7 mutated regions. A rise in Spike-specific TCR breadth and depth followed two AZD1222 doses. Donor demographics were predominantly white British with a female majority; clonal diversity may be underestimated.

V shed 0 bases and J shed 6 bases, with 6 bases lying between them. Per the germline V gene, CDR1 is SGDLS and CDR2 is YYNGEE. The CDR3 runs 13 residues. Generated by immunoSEQ multiplex PCR, the TCRdb table keeps only in-frame clones and is missing some. The sample carries 250,000 to 300,000 clones, roughly 93% recorded once. The sequence derives from an adult who received the AZD1222 COVID-19 vaccine. This sample comprised peripheral blood, obtained 28 days after the second AZD1222 dose. The chain has TRBV9 and TRBJ2-2; no clear D gene. CDR3 region: CASSVGGPGELFF. DNA for the CDR3: TGTGCCAGCAGCGTAGGAGGTCCCGGGGAGCTGTTTTTT.